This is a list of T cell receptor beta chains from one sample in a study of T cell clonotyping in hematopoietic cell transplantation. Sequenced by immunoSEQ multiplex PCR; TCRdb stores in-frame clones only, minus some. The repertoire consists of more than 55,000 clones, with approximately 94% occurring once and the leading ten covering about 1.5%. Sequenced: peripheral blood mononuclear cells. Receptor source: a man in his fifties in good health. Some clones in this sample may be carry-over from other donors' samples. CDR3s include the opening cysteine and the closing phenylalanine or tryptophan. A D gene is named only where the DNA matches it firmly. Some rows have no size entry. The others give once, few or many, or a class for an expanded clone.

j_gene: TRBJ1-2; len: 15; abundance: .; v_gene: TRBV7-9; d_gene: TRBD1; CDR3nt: TGTGCCAGCAGCTTGGGGACAGGGGTTTCATGGGGCTACACCTTC; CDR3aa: CASSLGTGVSWGYTF
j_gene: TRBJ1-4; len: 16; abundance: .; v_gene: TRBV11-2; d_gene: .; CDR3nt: TGTGCCAGCAGTCCCCGGTACGGCAGGGGTTTTGAAAAACTGTTTTTT; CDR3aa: CASSPRYGRGFEKLFF
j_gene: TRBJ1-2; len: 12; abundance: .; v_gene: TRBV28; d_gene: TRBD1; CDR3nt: TGTGCCAGCAGTACTACAGGGGGGGGCTACACCTTC; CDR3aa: CASSTTGGGYTF
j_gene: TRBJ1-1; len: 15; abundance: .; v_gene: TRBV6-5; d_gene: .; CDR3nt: TGTGCCAGCAGTTACTCGCGGGGGCTGGACACTGAAGCTTTCTTT; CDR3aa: CASSYSRGLDTEAFF
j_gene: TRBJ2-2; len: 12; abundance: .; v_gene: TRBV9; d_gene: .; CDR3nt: TGTGCCAGCAGCGTAGATCACGGGGAGCTGTTTTTT; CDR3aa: CASSVDHGELFF
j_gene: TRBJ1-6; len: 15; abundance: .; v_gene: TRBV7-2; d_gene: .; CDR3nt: TGTGCCAGCAGCTTAGTCGGTTCAACCAATTCACCCCTCCACTTT; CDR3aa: CASSLVGSTNSPLHF
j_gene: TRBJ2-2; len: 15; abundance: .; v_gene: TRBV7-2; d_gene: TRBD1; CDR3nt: TGTGCCAGCAGCTTGGGACAGGGGAACACCGGGGAGCTGTTTTTT; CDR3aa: CASSLGQGNTGELFF
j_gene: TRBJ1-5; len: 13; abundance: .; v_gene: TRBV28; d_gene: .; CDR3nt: TGTGCCAGCAGTTCGACAGGTGGTCAGCCCCAGCATTTT; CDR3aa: CASSSTGGQPQHF
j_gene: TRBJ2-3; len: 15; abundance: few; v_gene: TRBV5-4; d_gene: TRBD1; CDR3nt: TGTGCCAGCAGCTCAGGGGGAGAATGGGAAGATACGCAGTATTTT; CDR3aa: CASSSGGEWEDTQYF
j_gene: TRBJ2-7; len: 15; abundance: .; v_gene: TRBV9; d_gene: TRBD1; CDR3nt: TGTGCCAGCAGCGTAGGGACAGGACGCACCTACGAGCAGTACTTC; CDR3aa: CASSVGTGRTYEQYF
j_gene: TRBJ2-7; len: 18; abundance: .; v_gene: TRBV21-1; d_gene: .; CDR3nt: TGTGCCAGCAGCAAATTCTCCTCGTACACCCCGGGGATCTACGAGCAGTACTTC; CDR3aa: CASSKFSSYTPGIYEQYF
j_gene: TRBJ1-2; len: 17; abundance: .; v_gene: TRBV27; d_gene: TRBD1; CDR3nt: TGTGCCAGCAGTTTCATACAGGGGGCGCGTTTAAACTATGGCTACACCTTC; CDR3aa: CASSFIQGARLNYGYTF
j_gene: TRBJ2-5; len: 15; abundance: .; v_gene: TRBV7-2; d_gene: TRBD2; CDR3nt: TGTGCCAGCAGCTTAGGACTAGCGGGAGGTGAGACCCAGTACTTC; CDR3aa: CASSLGLAGGETQYF
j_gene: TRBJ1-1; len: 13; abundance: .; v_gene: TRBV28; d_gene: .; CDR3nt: TGTGCCAGCAGTCCCACAGCGAACACTGAAGCTTTCTTT; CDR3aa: CASSPTANTEAFF
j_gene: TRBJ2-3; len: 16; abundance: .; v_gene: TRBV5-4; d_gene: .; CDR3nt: TGTGCCAGCAGCTTGGACCTAGTGAAGGGCACAGATACGCAGTATTTT; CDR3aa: CASSLDLVKGTDTQYF
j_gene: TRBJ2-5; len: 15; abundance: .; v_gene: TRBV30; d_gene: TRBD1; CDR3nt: TGTGCCTGGAGTGTACGGCGAAGGGGGCCGAAGACCCAGTACTTC; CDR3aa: CAWSVRRRGPKTQYF
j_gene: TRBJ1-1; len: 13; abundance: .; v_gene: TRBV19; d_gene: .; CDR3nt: TGTGCCAGTAGTCCCAGACAGAGGACTGAAGCTTTCTTT; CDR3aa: CASSPRQRTEAFF
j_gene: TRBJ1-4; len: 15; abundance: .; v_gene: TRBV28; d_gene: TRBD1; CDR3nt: TGTGCCAGCAGCTCCACAGGGGGAGATAATGAAAAACTGTTTTTT; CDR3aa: CASSSTGGDNEKLFF
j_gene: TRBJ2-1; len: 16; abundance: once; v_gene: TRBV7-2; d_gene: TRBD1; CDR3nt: TGTGCCAGCAGTGCAAACAGGGGGCCTTCGTACAATGAGCAGTTCTTC; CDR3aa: CASSANRGPSYNEQFF
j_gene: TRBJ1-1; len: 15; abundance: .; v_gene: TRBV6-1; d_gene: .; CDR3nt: TGTGCCAGCAGACTGAGGGAAGGATGGAACACTGAAGCTTTCTTT; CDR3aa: CASRLREGWNTEAFF
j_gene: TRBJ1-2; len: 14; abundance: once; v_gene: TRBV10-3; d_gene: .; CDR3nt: TGTGCCATCAGTGAGGGGGGACTACGCTATGGCTACACCTTC; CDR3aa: CAISEGGLRYGYTF
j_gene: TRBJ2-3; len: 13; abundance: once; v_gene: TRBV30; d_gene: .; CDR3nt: TGTGCCTGGAGTCGGGAGCGAGGAGATACGCAGTATTTT; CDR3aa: CAWSRERGDTQYF
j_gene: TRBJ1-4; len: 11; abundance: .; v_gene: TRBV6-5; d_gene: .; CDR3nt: TGTGCCAGCAGGGCTGGAGAAAAACTGTTTTTT; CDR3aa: CASRAGEKLFF
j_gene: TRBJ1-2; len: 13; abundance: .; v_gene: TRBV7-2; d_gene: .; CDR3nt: TGTGCCAGCAGCATATACGGGGACTATGGCTACACCTTC; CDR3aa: CASSIYGDYGYTF
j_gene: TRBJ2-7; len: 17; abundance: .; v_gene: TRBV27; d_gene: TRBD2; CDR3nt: TGTGCCAGCCTCCCCACCCCGTCCGGGACTAGCACCTACGAGCAGTACTTC; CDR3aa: CASLPTPSGTSTYEQYF
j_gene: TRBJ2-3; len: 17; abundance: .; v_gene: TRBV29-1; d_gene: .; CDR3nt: TGCAGCGTTGCCAGGACCACATCCACCGCTAACACAGATACGCAGTATTTT; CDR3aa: CSVARTTSTANTDTQYF
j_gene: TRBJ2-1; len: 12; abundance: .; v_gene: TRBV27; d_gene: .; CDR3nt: TGTGCCATCCGGACAAATTACAATGAGCAGTTCTTC; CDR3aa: CAIRTNYNEQFF
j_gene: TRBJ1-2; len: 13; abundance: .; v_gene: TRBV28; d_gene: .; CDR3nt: TGTGCCAGCAGTTTGACCGATAACTATGGCTACACCTTC; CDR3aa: CASSLTDNYGYTF
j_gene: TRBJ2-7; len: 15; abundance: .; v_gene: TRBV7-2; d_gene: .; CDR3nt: TGTGCCAGCAGCTTAGGGGCGGAACGGTATTACGAGCAGTACTTC; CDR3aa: CASSLGAERYYEQYF
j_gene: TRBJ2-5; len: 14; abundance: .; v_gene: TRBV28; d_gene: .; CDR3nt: TGTGCCAGCAGGGGTCAAACCACCCAAGAGACCCAGTACTTC; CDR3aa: CASRGQTTQETQYF
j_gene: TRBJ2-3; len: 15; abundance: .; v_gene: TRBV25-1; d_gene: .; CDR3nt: TGTGCCAGCAGTGTCGGAGGGAGTTCCACAGATACGCAGTATTTT; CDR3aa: CASSVGGSSTDTQYF
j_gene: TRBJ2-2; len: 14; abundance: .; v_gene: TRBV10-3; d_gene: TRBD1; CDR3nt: TGTGCCTGTTCGGACAGGGAAGGACCCGGGGAGCTGTTTTTT; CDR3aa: CACSDREGPGELFF
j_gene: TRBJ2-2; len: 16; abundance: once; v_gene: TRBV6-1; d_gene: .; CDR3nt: TGTGCCAGCAGTGATCCGCGTAGATCAAACACCGGGGAGCTGTTTTTT; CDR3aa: CASSDPRRSNTGELFF
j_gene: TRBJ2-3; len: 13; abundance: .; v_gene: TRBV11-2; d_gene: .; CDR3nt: TGTGCCAGCAGCTTATCTGGGCCAGATACGCAGTATTTT; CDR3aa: CASSLSGPDTQYF
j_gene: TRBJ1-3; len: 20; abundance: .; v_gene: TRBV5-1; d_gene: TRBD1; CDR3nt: TGCGCCAGCAGCCATGCGGGGATCCCACGGGACAGGACAAAAGGAAACACCATATATTTT; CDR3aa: CASSHAGIPRDRTKGNTIYF
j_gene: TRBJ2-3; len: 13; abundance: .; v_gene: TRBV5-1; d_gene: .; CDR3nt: TGCGCCAGCAGCGATCTAGCAACAGATACGCAGTATTTT; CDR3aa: CASSDLATDTQYF
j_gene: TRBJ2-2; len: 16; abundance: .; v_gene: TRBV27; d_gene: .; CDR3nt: TGTGCCAGCAGTTTTAAGGGGGGCGGGGGCACCGGGGAGCTGTTTTTT; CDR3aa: CASSFKGGGGTGELFF
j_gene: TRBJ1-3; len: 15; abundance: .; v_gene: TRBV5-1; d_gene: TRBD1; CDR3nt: TGCGCCAGCAGCTTCGGGACAGCTTCTGGAAACACCATATATTTT; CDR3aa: CASSFGTASGNTIYF
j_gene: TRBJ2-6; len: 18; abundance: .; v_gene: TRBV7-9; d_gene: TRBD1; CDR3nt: TGTGCCAGCACACTGCCGGGACAGTTAAACTCTGGGGCCAACGTCCTGACTTTC; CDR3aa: CASTLPGQLNSGANVLTF
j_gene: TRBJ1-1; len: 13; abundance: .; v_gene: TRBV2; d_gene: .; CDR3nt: TGTGCCAGCAGTGAGGATGGCAACACTGAAGCTTTCTTT; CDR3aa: CASSEDGNTEAFF
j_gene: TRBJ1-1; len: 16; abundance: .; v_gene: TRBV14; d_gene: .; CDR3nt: TGTGCCAGCAGCCAAGATCTTTCCGGATGGGGCACTGAAGCTTTCTTT; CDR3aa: CASSQDLSGWGTEAFF
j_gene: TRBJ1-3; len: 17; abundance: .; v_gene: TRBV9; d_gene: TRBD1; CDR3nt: TGTGCCAGCAGCTCCACACAGGGGACGAGCTCTGGAAACACCATATATTTT; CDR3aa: CASSSTQGTSSGNTIYF
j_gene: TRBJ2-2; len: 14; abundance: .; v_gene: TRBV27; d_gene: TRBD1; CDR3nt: TGTGCCAGCAGCCTCGGGACAGTGCCTGCGGAGCTGTTTTTT; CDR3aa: CASSLGTVPAELFF
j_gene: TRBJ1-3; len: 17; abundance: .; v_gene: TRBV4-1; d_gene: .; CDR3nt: TGCGCCAGCAGCCAAGATCCCCCACCGACAGGCAAAAACACCATATATTTT; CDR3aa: CASSQDPPPTGKNTIYF
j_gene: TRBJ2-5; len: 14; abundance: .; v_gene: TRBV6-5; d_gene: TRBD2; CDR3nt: TGTGCCAGCAGTTCAGCTAGCGGGCAAGAGACCCAGTACTTC; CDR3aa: CASSSASGQETQYF
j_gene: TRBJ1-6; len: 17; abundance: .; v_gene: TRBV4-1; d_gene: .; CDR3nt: TGCGCCAGCAGCCTCCTCGGACCTGTTGGCTATAATTCACCCCTCCACTTT; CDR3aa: CASSLLGPVGYNSPLHF
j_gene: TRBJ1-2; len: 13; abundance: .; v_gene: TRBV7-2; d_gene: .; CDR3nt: TGTGCCAGCAGCTCTCAGGCCTACTATGGCTACACCTTC; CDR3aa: CASSSQAYYGYTF
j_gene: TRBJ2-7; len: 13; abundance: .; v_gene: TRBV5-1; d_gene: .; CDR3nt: TGCGCCAGCAGCTTGGACAGACGTGGCGAGCAGTACTTC; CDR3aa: CASSLDRRGEQYF